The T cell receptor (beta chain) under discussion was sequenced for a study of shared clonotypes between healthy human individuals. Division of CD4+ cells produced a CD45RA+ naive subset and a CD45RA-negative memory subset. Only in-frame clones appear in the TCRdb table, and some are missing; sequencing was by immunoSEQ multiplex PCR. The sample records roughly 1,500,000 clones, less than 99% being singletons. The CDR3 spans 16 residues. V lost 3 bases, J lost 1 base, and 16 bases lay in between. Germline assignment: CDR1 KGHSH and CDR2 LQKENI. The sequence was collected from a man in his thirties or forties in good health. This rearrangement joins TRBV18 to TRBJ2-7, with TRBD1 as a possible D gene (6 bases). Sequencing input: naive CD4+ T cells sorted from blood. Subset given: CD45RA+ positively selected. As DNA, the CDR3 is TGTGCCAGCTCACCGACTCCACAGGGATTTTCCTACGAGCAGTACTTC. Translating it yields CASSPTPQGFSYEQYF. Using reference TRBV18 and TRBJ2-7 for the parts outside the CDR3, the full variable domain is NAGVMQNPRHLVRRRGQEARLRCSPMKGHSHVYWYRQLPEEGLKFMVYLQKENIIDESGMPKERFSAEFPKEGPSILRIQQVVRGDSAAYFCASSPTPQGFSYEQYFGPGTRLTVT.